The present TCR beta chain was sequenced within a study of PD-L1 blockade in urothelial cancer. About the study: T cells numbered a median of about 150,000 in the blood samples.

Germline CDR1 SGHAT, CDR2 FQNNGV. V lost 6 bases and J 4 bases, leaving 16 bases between the germline ends. The CDR3 has 15 residues. Assay: immunoSEQ multiplex PCR; the TCRdb copy retains only in-frame clones and omits some. Of fewer than 75,000 clones in the sample, 90% are singletons; the top ten hold 4.5%. Time point given: pretreatment peripheral blood. Patients had urothelial carcinoma that was locally advanced or metastatic. Sample: PBMCs, taken around atezolizumab (anti-PD-L1) treatment. The sequence derives from a man between 65 and 85 years old with urothelial cancer. The rearrangement joins TRBV11-2 to TRBJ2-1; D not certain. The CDR3 DNA is TGTGCCAGCAGGAAGACCGAGGCTAGTTACAATGAGCAGTTCTTC. Its translation: CASRKTEASYNEQFF.